This T cell receptor beta chain is from a study of blood T cell repertoires in COVID-19 (TCRdb year 2020). Broadly, across the study: Samples from collaborators originated in the United States, Italy and Spain and spanned both the acute and convalescent phases of COVID-19. The prospective study material was composed of cDNA or gDNA derived from T cells, B-cell-depleted T cells, or PBMCs. Deeply sampled blood TCRbeta repertoires from subjects exposed to, actively infected with, or recovered from COVID-19 were included in the dataset. The repertoires were released in a freely available public database intended as a resource for research on the immune response to SARS-CoV-2. Samples came from the ongoing ImmuneRACE study (first 160 participants) plus 1,254 subjects from 6 global collaborators. A de-identified subject ID, COVID-19 status, age in years and sex were almost always included in the sample metadata. Where HLA class I and class II types were available, the types were taken from metadata supplied by the sample provider, not from assay-based typing.

Enrolling through a virtual design, the prospective study's participants ranged in age from roughly 18 to 90 years and lived across some 23 United States geographic areas. In the prospective study, cohorts were assigned on the basis of participant-reported clinical history obtained from a screening survey and a study questionnaire. Exposed participants had been in contact, within 2 weeks of entering the study, with a person who had a PCR-confirmed or clinician-diagnosed case of COVID-19. Mobile phlebotomists in the prospective study collected whole blood, serum and a nasopharyngeal or oropharyngeal swab from every participant. Participants in the prospective study had the option to provide additional blood draws and questionnaires over an approximately 2-month period. Before DNA extraction, prospective study blood samples were shipped either frozen or at room temperature. Findings and caveats that apply to the study as a whole: The quantity of clinical and demographic metadata differed by source and by participant and was supplied without curation.

TCRbeta CDR3 regions were amplified from genomic DNA using the immunoSEQ Assay, a bias-controlled multiplex PCR. In the authors' own workflow: The number of nucleated cells in each sample was estimated by amplification of reference gene primers within the assay. To quantify the absolute abundance of each unique TCRbeta CDR3 rearrangement, sequence reads were collapsed and filtered. For each sample, productive Simpson clonality was calculated as the square root of Simpson's diversity index across productive rearrangements. TCRdb re-hosts the immuneACCESS table, in-frame sequences only. Its copies lack some clones; in the studies checked, an unresolved V gene accounts for under half of them, and the cause for the rest is not known. V, J and clone size reflect that table, while D and trimming were determined from the DNA. Here the sample has around 150,000 clones; approximately 83% occur a single time. Roughly 5.6% of the sample goes to the ten largest clones.

In the germline V gene, CDR1 corresponds to KGHSH and CDR2 to LQKENI. The CDR3 goes from the cysteine to the phenylalanine over 16 residues. The entry retains the CDR3 DNA only, 48 bases that are in frame from base 1. Germline trimming amounts to 0 bases on V and 1 base on J, with 3 as the count of junction bases outside the gene matches. On this clone: Its antigen is still unknown. No quality values exist for individual bases; no much larger clone is one base distant.

Sequencing used PBMCs or T cells enriched from blood (not recorded which). The V and J genes are TRBV18 and TRBJ2-3, and 8 junction bases match TRBD2. The receptor comes from a man in his 70s who had been exposed to COVID-19. The encoded CDR3 is CASSPPWREGTDTQYF. The DNA sequence reads TGTGCCAGCTCACCACCTTGGCGGGAGGGCACAGATACGCAGTATTTT.